The rows below give T cell receptor beta chains drawn from one sample of a study of shared clonotypes between healthy human individuals. The repertoire was sequenced with immunoSEQ multiplex PCR; TCRdb's copy has only in-frame clones and lacks some. Here the sample spans 750,000 to 1,000,000 clones, 80% to 95% being singletons. Specimen: naive CD8+ T cells sorted from blood. These receptors all stem from a man aged 30 to 45 in good health. Both conserved end residues are part of each CDR3. D genes are given only for firm matches. Only some rows state a clone size, as once, few, many or a class for expanded clones.

abundance,d_gene,j_gene,v_gene,CDR3aa,CDR3nt
once,TRBD2,TRBJ2-3,TRBV28,CASSFPFSGRARTDTQYF,TGTGCCAGCAGTTTTCCCTTTAGCGGGAGGGCCCGCACAGATACGCAGTATTTT
NA,NA,TRBJ2-3,TRBV25-1,CASSEYRGGPTDTQYF,TGTGCCAGCAGTGAATATAGGGGGGGGCCCACAGATACGCAGTATTTT
once,NA,TRBJ2-7,TRBV27,CASSPLAPRSYEQYF,TGTGCCAGCAGTCCCCTAGCACCACGCTCCTACGAGCAGTACTTC
NA,TRBD1,TRBJ2-7,TRBV7-9,CASSSDRESSYEQYF,TGTGCCAGCAGTTCCGACAGGGAAAGCTCCTACGAGCAGTACTTC
NA,NA,TRBJ2-2,TRBV12-2,CASRPLSRTNTGELFF,TGTGCAAGTCGCCCATTATCCAGGACAAACACCGGGGAGCTGTTTTTT
NA,NA,TRBJ2-5,TRBV7-8,CASSLIGEIETQYF,TGTGCCAGCAGCTTAATTGGGGAGATAGAGACCCAGTACTTC
NA,NA,TRBJ2-7,TRBV7-9,CASSLDGNFSYEQYF,TGTGCCAGCAGCTTAGACGGGAATTTTTCCTACGAGCAGTACTTC
NA,NA,TRBJ2-1,TRBV4-2,CASSRGQLTYNEQFF,TGTGCCAGTAGCAGAGGACAGCTCACCTACAATGAGCAGTTCTTC
NA,NA,TRBJ2-7,TRBV14,CASSQGSGIGEQYF,TGTGCCAGCAGCCAAGGCTCTGGGATAGGCGAGCAGTACTTC
NA,NA,TRBJ2-3,TRBV5-6,CASSIATQYF,TGTGCCAGCAGCATTGCGACGCAGTATTTT
once,TRBD2,TRBJ2-7,TRBV7-9,CASSPLAGLSYEQYF,TGTGCCAGCAGCCCTTTAGCGGGGCTCTCCTACGAGCAGTACTTC
NA,NA,TRBJ1-4,TRBV10-3,CATETNEKLFF,TGTGCCACCGAAACTAATGAAAAACTGTTTTTT
NA,TRBD1,TRBJ1-1,TRBV2,CASSTGTGVTEAFF,TGTGCCAGCAGTACCGGGACAGGGGTTACTGAAGCTTTCTTT
NA,TRBD1,TRBJ1-4,TRBV2,CASAGTGGEKLFF,TGTGCCAGCGCCGGGACAGGGGGGGAAAAACTGTTTTTT
NA,NA,TRBJ2-7,TRBV4-1,CASSQDWGWEQYF,TGCGCCAGCAGCCAAGATTGGGGTTGGGAGCAGTACTTC
once,NA,TRBJ1-4,TRBV2,CASRTSQATNEKLFF,TGTGCCAGCCGGACTAGCCAGGCAACTAATGAAAAACTGTTTTTT
NA,NA,TRBJ2-1,TRBV4-1,CASSQDANEQFF,TGCGCCAGCAGCCAAGATGCGAATGAGCAGTTCTTC
NA,NA,TRBJ2-7,TRBV5-1,CASSLERVDEQYF,TGCGCCAGCAGCTTGGAAAGGGTGGACGAGCAGTACTTC
once,NA,TRBJ1-2,TRBV29-1,CSVDGGYGYTF,TGCAGCGTGGACGGCGGCTATGGCTACACCTTC
NA,NA,TRBJ2-7,TRBV5-6,CASSFIQRPAYEQYF,TGTGCCAGCAGCTTTATCCAGCGGCCGGCCTACGAGCAGTACTTC
NA,NA,TRBJ1-1,TRBV6-1,CASSRGVEAFF,TGTGCCAGCAGTCGGGGGGTGGAAGCTTTCTTT
NA,TRBD2,TRBJ2-1,TRBV28,CASSPGLSEQFF,TGTGCCAGCAGCCCGGGACTATCGGAGCAGTTCTTC
NA,NA,TRBJ2-1,TRBV19,CASSLDISSYNEQFF,TGTGCCAGTAGTCTCGACATAAGCTCCTACAATGAGCAGTTCTTC
NA,TRBD1,TRBJ2-1,TRBV5-1,CASSSHRDRGLLLQFF,TGCGCCAGCAGCTCGCACCGGGACAGGGGGTTACTGTTACAGTTCTTC
NA,TRBD1,TRBJ2-5,TRBV13,CASSQNRDRAGETQYF,TGTGCCAGCAGCCAAAACCGGGACAGGGCTGGGGAGACCCAGTACTTC
NA,TRBD2,TRBJ2-5,TRBV27,CASSLLASGAETQYF,TGTGCCAGCAGTTTATTGGCTAGCGGGGCAGAGACCCAGTACTTC
NA,NA,TRBJ2-7,TRBV2,CASRGPTYEQYF,TGTGCCAGCAGGGGACCCACCTACGAGCAGTACTTC
NA,TRBD1,TRBJ2-1,TRBV11-3,CASSPGTGGSYNEQFF,TGTGCCAGCAGCCCCGGGACAGGGGGCTCCTACAATGAGCAGTTCTTC
NA,TRBD2,TRBJ2-1,TRBV5-1,CASSSEAGTYNEQFF,TGCGCCAGCAGCTCAGAAGCGGGGACCTACAATGAGCAGTTCTTC
NA,TRBD1,TRBJ1-5,TRBV4-1,CASSPRQGAMGQPQHF,TGCGCCAGCAGCCCACGACAGGGGGCGATGGGTCAGCCCCAGCATTTT
NA,NA,TRBJ2-2,TRBV7-9,CASNWARELFF,TGTGCCAGCAACTGGGCCCGGGAGCTGTTTTTT
NA,TRBD1,TRBJ2-7,TRBV6-5,CASSYGQGVPYEQYF,TGTGCCAGCAGTTACGGGCAGGGGGTGCCCTACGAGCAGTACTTC
NA,NA,TRBJ2-7,TRBV28,CASSLYLERRDEQYF,TGTGCCAGCAGTTTATATCTAGAGAGACGGGACGAGCAGTACTTC
NA,TRBD2,TRBJ2-5,TRBV4-3,CASSQDLLALGETQYF,TGCGCCAGCAGCCAAGATCTACTAGCGTTAGGGGAGACCCAGTACTTC
NA,NA,TRBJ2-7,TRBV7-9,CASSLDEQYF,TGTGCCAGCAGCTTGGACGAGCAGTACTTC
few,NA,TRBJ2-7,TRBV2,CASRETAGRYEQYF,TGTGCCAGCAGAGAGACAGCTGGGCGCTACGAGCAGTACTTC
NA,NA,TRBJ2-7,TRBV19,CASSISATAGHEQYF,TGTGCCAGTAGTATATCTGCGACTGCCGGTCACGAGCAGTACTTC
NA,NA,TRBJ1-1,TRBV7-9,CASSPGTLNTEAFF,TGTGCCAGCAGCCCTGGGACATTGAACACTGAAGCTTTCTTT
NA,NA,TRBJ2-3,TRBV19,CASNLAPSADTQYF,TGTGCCAGTAACCTAGCGCCTTCGGCGGATACGCAGTATTTT
NA,NA,TRBJ2-1,TRBV6-6,CASSLLALTSYNEQFF,TGTGCCAGCAGTCTTTTAGCGCTAACCTCCTACAATGAGCAGTTCTTC
NA,TRBD1,TRBJ2-1,TRBV28,CASSLEQGARNEQFF,TGTGCCAGCAGTTTAGAGCAGGGGGCGCGAAATGAGCAGTTCTTC
NA,NA,TRBJ2-1,TRBV27,CASSLYQREQFF,TGTGCCAGCAGTCTCTACCAAAGGGAGCAGTTCTTC
NA,NA,TRBJ1-4,TRBV30,CAWSVTDVGEKLFF,TGTGCCTGGAGTGTCACGGACGTGGGTGAAAAACTGTTTTTT
NA,NA,TRBJ2-7,TRBV21-1,CASSKKGTGAYEQYF,TGTGCCAGCAGCAAAAAGGGGACAGGGGCCTACGAGCAGTACTTC
NA,NA,TRBJ2-7,TRBV10-2,CASNQGEQYF,TGCGCCAGCAATCAGGGTGAGCAGTACTTC
NA,NA,TRBJ2-1,TRBV27,CASSLGASSYNEQFF,TGTGCCAGCAGTTTAGGGGCAAGCTCCTACAATGAGCAGTTCTTC
NA,NA,TRBJ2-3,TRBV27,CASSGMGTDTQYF,TGTGCCAGCAGTGGTATGGGCACAGATACGCAGTATTTT
NA,TRBD2,TRBJ2-1,TRBV7-8,CASSPHGDGLAESYNEQFF,TGTGCCAGCAGCCCCCACGGAGATGGACTAGCGGAGTCTTACAATGAGCAGTTCTTC
NA,NA,TRBJ1-2,TRBV7-9,CASSLGGRFYFF,TGTGCCAGCAGCCTCGGAGGGAGGTTCTACTTCTTC
once,NA,TRBJ2-7,TRBV11-2,CASSLGGGSSYEQYF,TGTGCCAGCAGCTTAGGGGGCGGGTCCTCCTACGAGCAGTACTTC
NA,TRBD2,TRBJ2-1,TRBV5-1,CASHEGLAGHEQFF,TGCGCCAGCCACGAGGGACTAGCGGGACATGAGCAGTTCTTC
once,TRBD1,TRBJ2-6,TRBV27,CASSLVTGTGSGANVLTF,TGTGCCAGCAGTTTGGTGACCGGGACAGGGTCTGGGGCCAACGTCCTGACTTTC
NA,NA,TRBJ2-7,TRBV27,CAAKSPLEQYF,TGTGCCGCCAAATCTCCCTTGGAGCAGTACTTC
NA,TRBD2,TRBJ2-5,TRBV7-9,CASSLIASGKETQYF,TGTGCCAGCAGCTTGATAGCTAGCGGGAAGGAGACCCAGTACTTC